The rows below give T cell receptor beta chains drawn from one sample of a study of cytomegalovirus exposure and HLA in healthy donors. Data came from immunoSEQ multiplex PCR; TCRdb stores just in-frame clones and leaves some out. The table has 160,000 or so clones, around four fifths seen once. The sequenced sample consisted of PBMCs. These receptor sequences come from a man aged 25 to 40 in good health and CMV-seropositive. Both conserved end residues are part of each CDR3. A D gene is named only where the DNA matches it firmly. Clone size, where shown, is once, few, many, or a class for clones that have expanded.

>.|.|14|TRBJ1-5|TRBV27
TGTGCCAGCAGTGTGGGACTGGGCAATCAGCCCCAGCATTTT
CASSVGLGNQPQHF
>.|once|13|TRBJ2-7|TRBV5-6
TGTGCCAGCAGCTTGAGGGAGTCCTACGAGCAGTACTTC
CASSLRESYEQYF
>TRBD2|.|20|TRBJ2-1|TRBV9
TGTGCCAGCAGCGTAACGGGACTAGCGGGGGACCGAGCGGGCTACAATGAGCAGTTCTTC
CASSVTGLAGDRAGYNEQFF
>TRBD1|once|15|TRBJ1-5|TRBV12-5
TGTGCTAGTGGGCCACAGGGGGCGCAGGGTCAGCCCCAGCATTTT
CASGPQGAQGQPQHF
>.|.|13|TRBJ2-7|TRBV6-5
TGTGCCAGCAGTTATAACAGGGCGGGCGAGCAGTACTTC
CASSYNRAGEQYF
>.|.|12|TRBJ1-1|TRBV6-4
TGTGCCAGCAGGGGACAGAACACTGAAGCTTTCTTT
CASRGQNTEAFF
>TRBD1|.|15|TRBJ2-7|TRBV6-5
TGTGCCAGCAGTTACCGGGACAGGGGAGGCTACGAGCAGTACTTC
CASSYRDRGGYEQYF
>.|.|14|TRBJ2-3|TRBV7-2
TGTGCCAGCAGCCGGGACTTTTACACAGATACGCAGTATTTT
CASSRDFYTDTQYF
>TRBD1|.|15|TRBJ2-7|TRBV5-1
TGCGCCAGCAGCCCGGGACAGGATAGCTCCTACGAGCAGTACTTC
CASSPGQDSSYEQYF
>.|once|13|TRBJ1-1|TRBV6-5
TGTGCCAGCAGTAGACAGGAGAACACTGAAGCTTTCTTT
CASSRQENTEAFF